This TCR beta chain is from a study of TIL therapy for anti-PD-1-resistant metastatic lung cancer. Study context: Four tumors were EGFR-mutant and two were ALK-rearranged.

With 6 bases clipped from V and 2 bases from J, the junction kept 8 bases outside the gene matches. CDR1 and CDR2 (germline): MNHEY, SMNVEV (reference sequence). CDR3 size: 15 residues. This sample's time point: pre-treatment sample, taken before nivolumab and TIL therapy. Pleural nodules or supraclavicular lymph nodes made up most of the excised metastases sampled. Tumors were harvested before any PD-1/PD-L1 blockade. The immunoSEQ assay was v3. Measured with immunoSEQ multiplex PCR; TCRdb has only the in-frame clones, and not every one. Of approximately 95,000 clones in the sample, roughly 65% were seen once. Concerning this clone: As yet, its antigen is unknown.

Findings and limits, study-wide: The cohort had more treatment-naive, never-smoker and oncogene-addicted patients than typical. Many TIL product clones were absent from baseline tumor, suggesting clonal contraction.

The chain uses TRBV27 and TRBJ2-3; 7 bases are shared with TRBD1. The sequencing used tumor tissue, collected at baseline. This clonotype was sampled from a person between 25 and 80 years old with non-small cell lung cancer. CDR3 DNA sequence: TGTGCCAGCAGGATCCGGGACAGCAACACAGATACGCAGTATTTT. It specifies CASRIRDSNTDTQYF.